This T cell receptor beta chain emerged from a study of metastatic and nonmetastatic thyroid tumors. About the research overall: Malignant and benign thyroid patients had repertoires compared in peripheral blood and tumor or nodule tissue. Study-wide findings and caveats: Benign nodules were reported to have significantly lower TCR beta diversity than malignant thyroid tumors, in blood and tumor.

Notes on this clone: The antigen is not known. One end of the junction fails to match germline, which may point to a read error.

Authors' processing steps: CDR3 differences across clinicopathological groups were used to build a distant-metastasis classifier for papillary thyroid cancer. TCRdb re-called the PCR reads with MiXCR. V and J calls and clone size were set by TCRdb, not the authors. Among 40,000 or so clones listed, around a fifth were seen once. Every patient was untreated before thyroid surgery. The germline CDR1 and CDR2 sequences are SNHLY and FYNNEI. The CDR3 extends over 16 amino acids. The source material was blood. The clonotype was recovered from a female donor with papillary thyroid cancer or a benign thyroid nodule (not recorded which). Some clones in this sample may be carry-over from other donors' samples. The chain couples TRBV2 to TRBJ1-4, with TRBD1 matching 11 bases. This chain's CDR3 is CASSEALGTGGEKLLF. The CDR3 DNA follows: TGTGCCAGCAGTGAAGCTTTGGGGACAGGGGGAGAAAAACTGCTTTTT.